The entry below describes one TCR beta chain. Its antigen is unidentified. Germline V gene data show CDR1 as MNHEY and CDR2 as SMNVEV (reference sequence). Trimming removed 6 bases from V and 4 bases from J; junction bases left unmatched: 14. CDR3 length: 17 amino acids. Measured with immunoSEQ multiplex PCR; TCRdb has only the in-frame clones, and not every one. Of about 97,000 clones in the sample, around 86% are singletons; the top ten hold 4% to 6%. This sample stems from a study of T cell responses to AZD1222 COVID-19 vaccine. Study as a whole: Some second doses came at about 4 weeks and others at about 12 weeks; these were pooled. Whole-study findings and limits: Targets within unmutated variant regions were reportedly found for nearly half of spike-specific TCRs. Every sample of the repertoires postdated the peak T cell response. It should be noted that donors were predominantly white British and more often female, and clonal diversity was possibly underestimated.

The chain is built from TRBV27 and TRBJ1-2; TRBD1 agrees at 10 bases. The starting material was peripheral blood, obtained on day 0 of AZD1222 vaccination. This receptor was taken from an adult in good health. The DNA of the CDR3 is TGTGCCAGCAGCCAGGGACAGGGGCTCACCTCCCTCTATGGCTACACCTTC. This gives the protein CASSQGQGLTSLYGYTF.